This TCR beta chain was identified in a study of early T cells in non-severe SARS-CoV-2 infection. Overall study context: Sequenced bulk RNA came from whole blood that was unsorted, and chains were unpaired.

This clonotype was counted at least ten times. Molecules of cDNA were individually given unique molecular identifiers that were attached to them. From the 5' RACE reads, TCRdb called clonotypes with MiXCR, one entry per CDR3 protein. This table has 48,000 or so distinct CDR3 sequences, roughly 6.2% appearing once. V was cut by 6 bases and J by 8 bases, with 10 bases left in between. The CDR3 is 10 amino acids. Germline lookup yields CDR1 SQVTM and CDR2 ANQGSEA. The sequence derives from an adult who was a healthcare worker with PCR-confirmed SARS-CoV-2 infection or an uninfected control (not recorded which). This chain joins TRBV29-1 and TRBJ1-1, with D uncertain. Sequences were derived from whole blood, sampled at baseline. CDR3 bases: TGCAGCGTGAGGACGGACGAAGCTTTCTTT. This encodes CSVRTDEAFF. The full variable domain, completed using reference TRBV29-1 and TRBJ1-1, is SAVISQKPSRDICQRGTSLTIQCQVDSQVTMMFWYRQQPGQSLTLIATANQGSEATYESGFVIDKFPISRPNLTFSTLTVSNMSPEDSSIYLCSVRTDEAFFGQGTRLTVV.